This T cell receptor beta chain was identified during a study of T cells in Graves' hyperthyroidism and ophthalmopathy. In its sample, this clonotype was seen many times. Its antigen is not known. Each ophthalmopathy patient scored at least 3 on the Clinical Activity Score and at least 4 on NOSPECS grade, with duration under 3 months. Orbital computed tomography, thyroid ultrasound, serum thyroxine and TRAb, and clinical symptoms together informed the diagnoses. Using RNA transcripts as the source, TCR beta CDR3 regions were amplified. RT-PCR in the first round (using the HTBI primer set) targeted the TCR CDR3. TCRdb fed the multiplex PCR reads into MiXCR, producing one record per CDR3 protein. The data contain about 400,000 distinct CDR3 sequences, about 14% of them seen just once; the ten biggest clones take up about 18%. Study conclusions and caveats: Most clonotypes that expanded in the thyroid above 0.001 also showed up in blood. The model forecast ophthalmopathy, anticipating it by a median approximately 6.2 months before onset.

This CDR3 is built from 14 residues. Germline V gene data show CDR1 as LNHNV and CDR2 as YYDKDF (reference sequence). With 3 bases removed from V and 6 bases from J, the gap between germline ends came to 11 bases. The sequence was obtained from a woman in her twenties or thirties with Graves' ophthalmopathy. Sequencing input: blood. This sequence joins TRBV15 and TRBJ2-2; no clear D. CDR3 sequence reads: CATSSHRGSGELFF. The CDR3, as DNA: TGTGCCACCAGCAGCCACCGTGGGTCCGGGGAGCTGTTTTTT.